In this sample, the clone carrying this T cell receptor (beta chain) turned up a few times. Germline V CDR1 and CDR2: SGDLS, YYNGEE. J lost 2 bases, V lost 0 bases, and 2 bases had no gene match. CDR3 length equals 17 residues. This sample is drawn from a study of T cells after somatic rescue of genetic block. The repertoire was sequenced with immunoSEQ multiplex PCR; TCRdb's copy has only in-frame clones and lacks some. This sample yields approximately 14,000 clones, of which approximately 71% are seen a single time; about 30% belongs to the top ten. The sample consisted of peripheral blood mononuclear cells (PBMCs). The rearrangement joins TRBV9 to TRBJ2-5, with 15 bases matching TRBD2. This receptor was taken from a man aged 18 to 35. CDR3 in amino acids: CASSVGTSGRVQETQYF. The CDR3 DNA reads as TGTGCCAGCAGCGTAGGGACTAGCGGGAGGGTTCAAGAGACCCAGTACTTC.